This T cell receptor beta chain emerged from a study of cytomegalovirus exposure and HLA in healthy donors. The PCR was carried out with 60 Vbeta primers and 13 Jbeta primers. The protocol was immunoSEQ multiplex PCR, while the TCRdb copy is restricted to in-frame clones and leaves out a portion. The sample lists roughly 160,000 clones, roughly 84% occurring once. Regarding this clone: At the DNA level, this CDR3 is encoded by other sequences in the same sample as well.

The sequencing input was PBMCs. The TCR was taken from a boy between 2 and 10 years old in good health and CMV-seronegative.

The CDR3 sequence is CASSLKPDLGEQYF. CDR3 coding DNA: TGCGCCAGCAGCCTCAAACCGGACTTGGGCGAGCAGTACTTC. The genes are TRBV4-1 and TRBJ2-7; D might be TRBD2 (5 bases). The germline CDR1 and CDR2 sequences are MGHRA and YSYEKL. The CDR3 is made up of 14 amino acids. V was shortened by 4 bases and J by 6 bases, with 16 bases between the two germline ends.